This T cell receptor (beta chain) derives from a study of a mutant IDH1 vaccine in newly diagnosed glioma. Study-wide background: Patients were started on vaccination 4-6 weeks after radiotherapy alone, or with temozolomide cycles. Treated patients showed a male proportion of around 60%, a female proportion of approximately 40%, and a mean age of 40.4 years. General study points: Induction of immune responses by the vaccine occurred in roughly 93% of patients.

The time point: week 5, during vaccination. Topical imiquimod accompanied each vaccine dose, which consisted of 300 ug of mutant IDH1 20-mer peptide. The repertoire was sequenced with immunoSEQ multiplex PCR; TCRdb's copy has only in-frame clones and lacks some. The sample lists around 78,000 clones, roughly 90% occurring once. V lost 1 base to trimming and J lost 4 bases, with 8 bases between them. Germline loops: CDR1 MDHEN, CDR2 SYDVKM. The CDR3 is 14 amino acids. Turning to this clone: Antigen unknown.

The receptor's source is a woman between 45 and 60 years old with glioma. The sample in question was PBMCs, obtained from a glioma patient whose treatment included an IDH1 peptide vaccine. This chain connects TRBV28 to TRBJ1-3; no clear D. CDR3 bases: TGTGCCAGCAGTTTATTTAGCACCGGAAACACCATATATTTT. Its protein product is CASSLFSTGNTIYF. The whole variable domain, remainder taken from reference TRBV28 and TRBJ1-3, is DVKVTQSSRYLVKRTGEKVFLECVQDMDHENMFWYRQDPGLGLRLIYFSYDVKMKEKGDIPEGYSVSREKKERFSLILESASTNQTSMYLCASSLFSTGNTIYFGEGSWLTVV.